A single sample is the source of the 14 T cell receptor beta chains below, sequenced in a study of post-analysis software for immune sequencing data. Study-level results: Comparison of patients with controls showed about 5 TRBV segments more frequent in patients, TRBV5-6, TRBV5-1 and TRBV20-1 among them.

TCR beta cDNA libraries included unique molecular identifiers. TCRdb analysed the PCR reads with MiXCR anew, one entry per CDR3 protein. The data show some 240,000 distinct CDR3 sequences, 36% seen once. Which antigens these TCRs recognize remains unknown. Sequenced: blood. These receptors were obtained from a girl aged 10-17 years with multiple sclerosis.

Comment on this clonotype: A single base separates this from a much larger clone, so it may be a read error. The chain uses TRBV27 and TRBJ2-3; D possibly corresponds to TRBD2 (6 bases). Per the germline V gene, CDR1 is MNHEY and CDR2 is SMNVEV (reference sequence). The CDR3 consists of 13 residues. CDR3 sequence reads: CAGRSGGTGTQYF. CDR3 sequence (DNA): TGTGCCGGCAGGTCTGGGGGGACTGGCACGCAGTATTTT.

This clonotype was picked up a small number of times. The CDR3 bases are TGTGCCAGCAGTTACCACAGTCCATTCTCCTATAATTCACCCCTCCACTTT. Translating gives CASSYHSPFSYNSPLHF. This rearrangement joins TRBV6-7 to TRBJ1-6; D gene ambiguous. TRBV6-7 is reported as an ORF; its role is uncertain. The CDR3 has 17 amino acids. V was clipped by 2 bases and J by 0 bases, with 11 bases between them.

Remarks on this clonotype: A much more abundant neighbour one base away suggests this may be a read error. The CDR3 DNA follows: TGTGCCAGCAGTTTAGCAGGAACGGGTGGCTACAGCTTC. It yields the protein CASSLAGTGGYSF. The chain links TRBV12-3 or TRBV12-4 to TRBJ1-2; unclear D gene. This CDR3 is 13 amino acids long.

This rearrangement joins TRBV20-1 to TRBJ1-1, with 7 nucleotides matching TRBD1. CDR3 length: 13 amino acids. Germline V gene lookup returns CDR1 DFQATT and CDR2 SNEGSKA (reference sequence). V shed 6 bases and J 4 bases; nucleotides not matched to a gene: 8. The CDR3 loop is CSARDRASTEAFF. DNA for the CDR3: TGCAGTGCGCGTGACAGGGCTAGCACTGAAGCTTTCTTT.

The chain joins TRBV9 to TRBJ2-3; D is perhaps TRBD2 (5 bases). The CDR3 sequence is 15 residues long. V lost 3 bases to trimming and J lost 1 base, with 12 bases between them. The germline CDR1 and CDR2 sequences are SGDLS and YYNGEE. This chain's CDR3 is CASSGFGVGTDTQYF. CDR3 sequence (DNA): TGTGCCAGCAGCGGGTTCGGGGTCGGCACAGATACGCAGTATTTT.

This clonotype was observed many times. This chain connects TRBV4-1 to TRBJ2-3; TRBD2 might be the D (5 bases). The germline gives CDR1 MGHRA, CDR2 YSYEKL. The CDR3 totals 14 residues. V lost 1 base, J lost 4 bases, and 9 bases lay in between. The DNA for the CDR3 is TGCGCCAGCAGCCAAGCACTAGGGCCAGATACGCAGTATTTT. Residues: CASSQALGPDTQYF.

This clonotype came up a few times. The chain employs TRBV7-9 and TRBJ2-1; no clear D. From germline, CDR1 is SEHNR and CDR2 FQNEAQ (reference sequence). The CDR3 runs to 12 residues. Trimming stripped 4 bases from V and 7 bases from J, with 8 bases between. CDR3 sequence reads: CASSSLGNEQFF. In nucleotides, the CDR3 is TGTGCCAGCAGCTCCCTGGGGAATGAGCAGTTCTTC.

The V gene is TRBV7-9, the J gene TRBJ2-1; TRBD2 matches 11 bases. Germline V gene lookup returns CDR1 SEHNR and CDR2 FQNEAQ (reference sequence). V dropped 4 bases and J dropped 13; count of bases not matched to a gene: 15. CDR3 length equals 16 residues. CDR3 sequence: CASSSRLAGLKETQFF. In nucleotides, the CDR3 is TGTGCCAGCAGCTCCAGACTAGCGGGATTGAAAGAGACCCAGTTCTTC.

There are many counts of this clonotype. The J gene is TRBJ2-1, the V gene TRBV4-2; 11 nucleotides match TRBD2. The V and J ends lost 1 base and 8 bases, in that order; junction bases with no gene match: 7. The CDR3 spans 16 residues. From germline, CDR1 is LGHNA and CDR2 YNFKEQ. CDR3 coding DNA: TGTGCCAGCAGCCAAGGCCCTAGCGGGAGGTCTGATGAGCAGTTCTTC. Encoded protein: CASSQGPSGRSDEQFF.

This clonotype was detected many times. The J gene is TRBJ2-5, the V gene TRBV10-3; no firm D call. V was cut by 10 bases and J by 2 bases, with 14 bases left in between. CDR1 and CDR2 from the germline V gene are ENHRY and SYGVKD. This CDR3 is built from 13 residues. The CDR3 nucleotides are TGTGCCACCGGGCGAAGGGTACAAGAGACCCAGTACTTC. Its protein product is CATGRRVQETQYF.

V is TRBV18 and J is TRBJ1-1; tentatively, D is TRBD1 (6 bases). Between the trimmed V and J ends, which lost 0 bases and 8 bases, there was a span of 13 bases. CDR1 KGHSH and CDR2 LQKENI come from the germline V gene. This CDR3 spans 14 amino acids. CDR3 bases: TGTGCCAGCTCACCACCGGCGGGGGCCGGGGAAGCTTTCTTT. Its protein is CASSPPAGAGEAFF.

This clonotype was recorded at least ten times. This chain connects TRBV12-3 or TRBV12-4 to TRBJ1-2; 8 bases fit TRBD1. This CDR3 region has 15 residues. Trimming cost V 3 bases and J 5 bases; bases outside gene matches: 8. The CDR3 nucleotides read TGTGCCAGCAGTTTTGGGACAGGTTCAGGATATGGCTACACCTTC. It is translated as CASSFGTGSGYGYTF.

This clonotype was recorded once. This chain joins TRBV7-2 and TRBJ1-2; D not resolved. The CDR3 runs to 14 residues. Trimming left V 1 base short and J 7 bases short, with 13 bases between. Germline CDR1 SGHTA, CDR2 FQGNSA. The CDR3 protein is CASSLGEVFGGYTF. CDR3 DNA: TGTGCCAGCAGCTTAGGGGAAGTCTTTGGTGGCTACACCTTC.

This clonotype was observed a few times. The CDR3 sequence is CASSPPGVSNQPQHF. The DNA for the CDR3 is TGTGCCAGCTCACCACCGGGGGTTAGCAATCAGCCCCAGCATTTT. The chain uses TRBV18 and TRBJ1-5; D is perhaps TRBD1 (5 bases). The CDR3 sequence is 15 residues long. Trimming removed 0 bases from V and 0 bases from J, with 6 bases in between. Looked up from germline, CDR1 is KGHSH and CDR2 is LQKENI.